This T cell receptor (beta chain) derives from a study of spatial heterogeneity in lung cancer. Stated time point: blood at routine non-recurrence follow-up after resection. In TCRdb, the 5' RACE reads were re-called with MiXCR into one record per CDR3 protein. Of roughly 70,000 distinct CDR3 sequences in the sample, 8% to 10% were seen once. The germline V gene has CDR1 KGHDR and CDR2 SFDVKD. The germline V and J ends were trimmed by 3 bases and 0 bases, with 5 bases remaining between them. This CDR3 spans 14 amino acids. The V call is TRBV24-1, the J call TRBJ1-5; D gene uncertain. Sequenced here: PBMCs, sampled at follow-up. The origin of this receptor is a female donor with early-stage non-small cell lung cancer. CDR3 in DNA: TGTGCCACCAGTGATGGGGATAGCAATCAGCCCCAGCATTTT. Its protein product is CATSDGDSNQPQHF.